Listed here are 27 T cell receptor beta chains from one sample, sequenced in a study of radiotherapy plus CTLA-4 blockade in lung cancer. The method was immunoSEQ multiplex PCR; TCRdb's version includes in-frame clones alone and lacks a portion of them. The repertoire holds 40,000 to 45,000 clones, with roughly 75% as singletons. Specimen: peripheral blood, collected from a patient treated with radiotherapy plus ipilimumab. Receptors originate from a human donor with non-small cell lung cancer who had stable disease on radiotherapy plus ipilimumab.

The chain carries TRBV6-6 and TRBJ1-3, with D perhaps matching TRBD1 (5 bases). V lost 2 bases and J lost 5, with 7 bases in between. CDR1 and CDR2 from the germline V gene are MNHNY and SVGAGI (reference sequence). The CDR3 runs to 13 residues. The CDR3 here is CASSYPDRNTIYF. CDR3 nucleotide sequence: TGTGCCAGCAGTTACCCGGACAGAAACACCATATATTTT.

The gene calls are TRBV2 and TRBJ1-2; 12 nucleotides align to TRBD1. This CDR3 spans 15 amino acids. With 6 bases clipped from V and 4 bases from J, the junction kept 6 bases outside the gene matches. Looked up from germline, CDR1 is SNHLY and CDR2 is FYNNEI. CDR3 sequence (DNA): TGTGCCAGCAGGTCCGGGACAGGGGGCGTCTATGGCTACACCTTC. It encodes CASRSGTGGVYGYTF.

The chain recombines TRBV15 with TRBJ1-2; D call uncertain. Trimming shortened V by 3 bases and J by 4 bases, and 9 bases separated the two germline ends. CDR1 is LNHNV and CDR2 is YYDKDF in the germline V gene (reference sequence). The CDR3 loop spans 13 amino acids. CDR3 sequence reads: CATSSTVIYGYTF. The CDR3 DNA sequence: TGTGCCACCAGCAGTACAGTGATCTATGGCTACACCTTC. The complete variable domain, with remaining parts taken from reference TRBV15 and TRBJ1-2, reads DAMVIQNPRYQVTQFGKPVTLSCSQTLNHNVMYWYQQKSSQAPKLLFHYYDKDFNNEADTPDNFQSRRPNTSFCFLDIRSPGLGDTAMYLCATSSTVIYGYTFGSGTRLTVV.

This clone was found a few times. This chain links TRBV30 with TRBJ2-3; the D gene is possibly TRBD2 (5 bases). The V end was cut by 7 bases, the J end by 8 bases, with 22 bases between. CDR1 GTSNPN and CDR2 SVGIG come from the germline V gene (reference sequence). This CDR3 is 14 amino acids long. CDR3: CASTPLSEEGTQYF. DNA of the CDR3: TGTGCCTCTACTCCTCTTAGCGAGGAAGGTACGCAGTATTTT.

V is TRBV6-1 and J is TRBJ2-7; D unresolved. Trimming pared 11 bases from V and 2 bases from J, leaving 13 bases between. Germline loops: CDR1 MNHNS, CDR2 SASEGT. This CDR3 spans 12 amino acids. DNA of the CDR3: TGTGCCTCCAGGTCCCTTGCCTACGAGCAGTACTTC. Protein sequence: CASRSLAYEQYF.

The J gene is TRBJ2-7, the V gene TRBV11-2, with 8 bases that match TRBD1. This CDR3 is built from 13 residues. V shed 3 bases, J shed 6 bases, and the junction held 4 bases outside the gene matches. Per germline, CDR1 SGHAT and CDR2 FQNNGV. The CDR3 here is CASSLRQGTEQYF. CDR3 coding DNA: TGTGCCAGCAGCTTGAGACAGGGGACCGAGCAGTACTTC. Using reference TRBV11-2 and TRBJ2-7 for the parts outside the CDR3, the full variable domain is EAGVAQSPRYKIIEKRQSVAFWCNPISGHATLYWYQQILGQGPKLLIQFQNNGVVDDSQLPKDRFSAERLKGVDSTLKIQPAKLEDSAVYLCASSLRQGTEQYFGPGTRLTVT.

V is TRBV4-1 and J is TRBJ1-4, with 11 bases fitting TRBD1. The CDR3 totals 16 residues. Germline V gene sequence: CDR1 MGHRA, CDR2 YSYEKL. Trimming at V came to 1 base and at J to 8 bases, leaving 6 bases not matched to a gene. CDR3 region: CASSQGGTGGFEKLFF. Written as DNA, the CDR3 is TGCGCCAGCAGCCAAGGTGGGACAGGGGGTTTCGAAAAACTGTTTTTT.

The DNA for the CDR3 is TGTGCCAGCAGTGCAGACAGGGGGAACACTGAAGCTTTCTTT. Its protein is CASSADRGNTEAFF. The chain joins TRBV25-1 to TRBJ1-1; 8 nucleotides line up with TRBD1. Germline V gene sequence: CDR1 MGHDK, CDR2 SYGVNS. The trim removed 4 bases at V and 1 base at J, leaving 2 bases unmatched. The CDR3 has 14 residues.

The genes are TRBV21-1 and TRBJ1-1. TRBV21-1 is described as a pseudogene. The CDR3 runs to 14 residues. The CDR3 region is CASSRRGLNTEAFF. In nucleotides, the CDR3 is TGTGCCAGCAGCAGGAGAGGCCTTAACACTGAAGCTTTCTTT.

V is TRBV7-8 and J is TRBJ2-7, with TRBD1 as a possible D gene (5 bases). The CDR3 covers 14 residues. V was shortened by 2 bases and J by 5 bases, with 13 bases between the two germline ends. The germline V gene has CDR1 SGHVS and CDR2 FQNEAQ. The CDR3 sequence: CASSLSRADDEQYF. CDR3 bases: TGTGCCAGCAGCTTAAGCAGGGCTGACGACGAGCAGTACTTC.

The J gene is TRBJ1-5, the V gene TRBV29-1; the match to TRBD1 covers 9 bases. Germline assignment: CDR1 SQVTM and CDR2 ANQGSEA. CDR3 size: 15 residues. The ends lost 5 bases at V and 1 base at J; junction bases unmatched: 6. The CDR3 sequence: CSVSLGTGSNQPQHF. The CDR3 DNA is TGCAGCGTTTCGTTAGGGACAGGGAGCAATCAGCCCCAGCATTTT.

The chain is built from TRBV9 and TRBJ1-5, with TRBD1 identical over 9 bases. CDR1 SGDLS and CDR2 YYNGEE come from the germline V gene. Trimming took 0 bases from V and 7 from J; bases not matched to a gene: 23. The CDR3 consists of 21 residues. The CDR3 DNA follows: TGTGCCAGCAGCGTAGTCCCGGTTCCACGGGTCAACAGGGGGCCAAGGCAGCCCCAGCATTTT. Amino acid sequence: CASSVVPVPRVNRGPRQPQHF.

The rearrangement uses TRBV5-5 and TRBJ2-7; D gene unclear. The length of the CDR3 is 12 residues. The V end was cut by 0 bases, the J end by 6 bases, with 7 bases between. The V gene's germline CDR1 is SGHKS and CDR2 YYEKEE (reference sequence). CDR3 nucleotides: TGTGCCAGCAGCTTGGGTCAGCGCGAGCAGTACTTC. Amino acids: CASSLGQREQYF.

This chain links TRBV2 with TRBJ1-5; 7 bases agree with TRBD1. The CDR3 extends over 17 amino acids. Trimming cost V 6 bases and J 2 bases; bases outside gene matches: 13. Germline assignment: CDR1 SNHLY and CDR2 FYNNEI. The CDR3 is CASSFNVLTGGNQPQHF. CDR3 in DNA: TGTGCCAGCAGCTTCAACGTGCTCACAGGGGGCAATCAGCCCCAGCATTTT. Combining the CDR3 with reference TRBV2 and TRBJ1-5 gives the whole variable domain EPEVTQTPSHQVTQMGQEVILRCVPISNHLYFYWYRQILGQKVEFLVSFYNNEISEKSEIFDDQFSVERPDGSNFTLKIRSTKLEDSAMYFCASSFNVLTGGNQPQHFGDGTRLSIL.

This chain links TRBV5-5 with TRBJ2-6; D may be TRBD1 (7 bases). Germline CDR1 reads SGHKS; CDR2 reads YYEKEE (reference sequence). This CDR3 has 16 residues. Trimming pared 5 bases from V and 2 bases from J, leaving 14 bases between. CDR3 sequence (DNA): TGTGCCAGCAGTGACCTCAGGGGGGCTGGGGCCAACGTCCTGACTTTC. Its translation: CASSDLRGAGANVLTF.

The rearrangement joins TRBV6-5 to TRBJ2-7; D ambiguous. Looked up from germline, CDR1 is MNHEY and CDR2 is SVGAGI. CDR3 length equals 12 residues. Trimming took 11 bases from V and 3 from J, leaving 14 bases between them. The CDR3 DNA reads as TGTGCCGTACGAACAGACGACTACGAGCAGTACTTC. This sequence encodes CAVRTDDYEQYF.

This clone was seen more than once but under ten times. V usage is TRBV9 and J usage is TRBJ2-6, with 10 bases fitting TRBD1. This CDR3 has 16 amino acids. J lost 9 bases, V lost 4 bases, and 10 bases had no gene match. Germline V gene data show CDR1 as SGDLS and CDR2 as YYNGEE. As DNA, the CDR3 is TGTGCCAGCAGCATGCACCGGGACAGGGGTGGCAACGTCCTGACTTTC. Encoded protein: CASSMHRDRGGNVLTF.

This clone was seen a few times. This chain uses TRBV7-2 with TRBJ1-2; weak D call: TRBD1 (5 bases). This CDR3 comprises 15 residues. CDR1 is SGHTA, CDR2 FQGNSA, per germline. The V end was cut by 5 bases, the J end by 4 bases, with 17 bases between. The CDR3 is CASSRRGVASYGYTF. CDR3 sequence (DNA): TGTGCCAGCAGCCGCCGGGGGGTTGCGAGCTATGGCTACACCTTC.

This rearrangement joins TRBV7-9 to TRBJ1-1; 7 bases fit TRBD1. Germline V gene data show CDR1 as SEHNR and CDR2 as FQNEAQ (reference sequence). V shed 8 bases and J 0 bases; nucleotides not matched to a gene: 12. The CDR3 extends over 16 amino acids. Here the CDR3 reads CASQPDRWGMNTEAFF. In DNA form, the CDR3 reads TGTGCCAGCCAACCGGACAGGTGGGGAATGAACACTGAAGCTTTCTTT.

This clone was detected once. CDR3 DNA sequence: TGCGCCAGCAGCTTTGCTGGAGGGAACACTGAAGCTTTCTTT. Encoded protein: CASSFAGGNTEAFF. J is TRBJ1-1 and V is TRBV5-1; D ambiguous. Trimming took off 2 bases at V and 1 base at J, with 9 bases between the two ends. The V gene's germline CDR1 is SGHRS and CDR2 YFSETQ. This CDR3 contains 14 residues.

The CDR3 reads CASSGRGAGELFF. DNA for the CDR3: TGCGCCAGCAGTGGACGGGGTGCCGGGGAGCTGTTTTTT. This chain links TRBV10-2 with TRBJ2-2, with D possibly TRBD2 on 5 matching bases. The V gene lost 4 bases and the J gene lost 6 bases, with 9 bases spanning the gap. Germline V gene data show CDR1 as WSHSY and CDR2 as SAAADI. The CDR3 covers 13 residues.

This chain connects TRBV6-1 to TRBJ1-6, with D perhaps TRBD1 (5 bases). This CDR3 contains 14 residues. V lost 5 bases and J lost 5, with 10 bases in between. From germline, CDR1 is MNHNS and CDR2 SASEGT. The CDR3 sequence: CASSLTGDNSPLHF. In DNA form, the CDR3 reads TGTGCCAGCAGTCTCACAGGAGATAATTCACCCCTCCACTTT.

This clone was seen more than once but under ten times. This chain uses TRBV5-6 with TRBJ2-7, with 8 bases fitting TRBD1. The CDR3 covers 15 residues. The trim removed 0 bases at V and 4 bases at J, leaving 6 bases unmatched. The germline V gene encodes CDR1 SGHDT and CDR2 YYEEEE. The DNA of the CDR3 is TGTGCCAGCAGCTTGGTAGGACAGGGCCCTTACGAGCAGTACTTC. Amino acid sequence: CASSLVGQGPYEQYF. The full variable domain, its missing parts supplied by reference TRBV5-6 and TRBJ2-7, is DAGVTQSPTHLIKTRGQQVTLRCSPKSGHDTVSWYQQALGQGPQFIFQYYEEEERQRGNFPDRFSGHQFPNYSSELNVNALLLGDSALYLCASSLVGQGPYEQYFGPGTRLTVT.

This chain joins TRBV4-1 and TRBJ1-4; TRBD1 might be the D (5 bases). In germline, CDR1 is MGHRA, CDR2 YSYEKL. The CDR3 is 15 residues long. V was cut by 1 base and J by 3 bases, with 9 bases left in between. The CDR3 reads CASSQAGGANEKLFF. The CDR3 nucleotides are TGCGCCAGCAGCCAAGCCGGGGGAGCTAATGAAAAACTGTTTTTT.

This clone was seen a handful of times. The chain recombines TRBV6-6 with TRBJ1-6; TRBD1 is a possible D gene (6 bases). CDR3 size: 13 residues. From germline, CDR1 is MNHNY and CDR2 SVGAGI (reference sequence). V was clipped by 6 bases and J by 5 bases, with 8 bases between them. As DNA, the CDR3 is TGTGCCAGCAGGGACAGTAATAATTCACCCCTCCACTTT. Protein product: CASRDSNNSPLHF.

This clone has a handful of counts. The chain employs TRBV15 and TRBJ2-5, with 8 bases matching TRBD1. The CDR3 is 16 amino acids. Germline CDR1 reads LNHNV; CDR2 reads YYDKDF (reference sequence). The V and J ends lost 1 base and 1 base, in that order; junction bases with no gene match: 5. The CDR3: CATSRGGQGSQETQYF. Here the CDR3 DNA reads TGTGCCACCAGCAGAGGTGGACAGGGTAGCCAAGAGACCCAGTACTTC.

V gene TRBV6-5 combines with J gene TRBJ1-6; the D gene is possibly TRBD1 (6 bases). Germline V lookup: CDR1 MNHEY, CDR2 SVGAGI. The CDR3 extends over 13 amino acids. The V gene lost 8 bases and the J gene lost 7 bases, with 12 bases spanning the gap. The CDR3 sequence is CASGGFGNSPLHF. In DNA, the CDR3 is TGTGCCAGCGGGGGCTTCGGGAATTCACCCCTCCACTTT.